This TCR beta chain derives from a study of cytomegalovirus exposure and HLA in healthy donors. Study summary: HLA-typed donors contributed 65 million to 95 million unique TCRs, which were held in an early data release.

For this clone: The antigen is unknown.

Between the trimmed V and J ends, which lost 1 base and 2 bases, there was a span of 15 bases. The germline CDR1 and CDR2 sequences are LGHNA and YNFKEQ. CDR3 size: 16 residues. The PCR employed 60 Vbeta primers together with 13 Jbeta primers. Only in-frame clones appear in the TCRdb table, and some are missing; sequencing was by immunoSEQ multiplex PCR. The sample carries about 100,000 clones, roughly 71% recorded once. Findings of the study overall: A missense variant in DCLRE1C was later tied to TCR beta V- and J-gene trimming. Most TCR sequences showed up rarely, but some public TCRs showed up in many donors.

The receptor was derived from a man aged 45-60 years in good health and CMV-seronegative. The sample comprised PBMCs. The J gene is TRBJ2-7, the V gene TRBV4-2; possible D gene TRBD2, 6 bases. Here the CDR3 reads CASSQVFGTSPYEQYF. The CDR3 DNA reads as TGTGCCAGCAGCCAAGTGTTCGGGACTTCCCCCTACGAGCAGTACTTC.